These 3 T cell receptor beta chains share one sample of origin, sequenced in a study of control samples from healthy donors and cancer patients. Profiled with immunoSEQ multiplex PCR; TCRdb holds only in-frame clones, not every one. The sample lists around 100,000 clones, about 90% seen once, with over 15% in the top ten. The source material was blood. The receptors stem from a woman aged 45-65 years in good health.

This CDR3 reads CASSHIEAFF. The CDR3 DNA reads as TGTGCCAGCAGTCACATTGAAGCTTTCTTT. V gene TRBV6-6 combines with J gene TRBJ1-1, with no clear D. This CDR3 has 10 residues. V was cut by 5 bases and J by 7 bases, with 5 bases left in between. From germline, CDR1 is MNHNY and CDR2 SVGAGI (reference sequence).

The J gene is TRBJ1-2, the V gene TRBV13, with D maybe TRBD1 (5 bases). The CDR3 is 14 residues long. Trimming stripped 1 base from V and 3 bases from J, with 9 bases between. Germline CDR1 reads PRHDT; CDR2 reads FYEKMQ (reference sequence). The CDR3 sequence: CASSLEGADYGYTF. The DNA of the CDR3 is TGTGCCAGCAGCTTAGAAGGGGCCGACTATGGCTACACCTTC.

The chain carries TRBV7-3 and TRBJ2-1; 12 positions match TRBD2. The CDR3 length is 19 residues. Germline loops: CDR1 SGHTA, CDR2 FQGTGA. V trimming: 3 bases; J trimming: 8 bases; junction bases outside the gene matches: 17. CDR3 DNA sequence: TGTGCCAGCAGCTTTCGGTCCAGTTTGGCTAGCGGGGGGGCCGATGAGCAGTTCTTC. It is translated as CASSFRSSLASGGADEQFF.